The rows below give T cell receptor beta chains drawn from one sample of a study of Graves' ophthalmopathy and Graves' hyperthyroidism. TCRdb reanalysed the multiplex PCR reads using MiXCR and keeps one entry per CDR3 protein. The sample contains 45,000 to 60,000 distinct CDR3 sequences, approximately 50% of which appear only once. The sample was peripheral blood. These receptors came from an adult woman with Graves' ophthalmopathy. Each CDR3 is given with its conserved first and last residue. D genes are given only for firm matches. Only part of the rows carry a size: once, few, many, or a class if the clone is expanded.

. | . | TRBJ2-3 | TRBV5-5 | CASSLGSEDERYF | TGTGCCAGCAGCTTGGGGTCAGAGGATGAGCGGTATTTT
. | TRBD1 | TRBJ1-4 | TRBV20-1 | CSAGGTGGTEKLFF | TGCAGTGCTGGCGGGACAGGGGGAACAGAAAAACTGTTTTTT
. | TRBD2 | TRBJ2-5 | TRBV7-3 | CASSELAGGWETQYF | TGTGCCAGCAGCGAACTAGCGGGAGGCTGGGAGACCCAGTACTTC
. | TRBD1 | TRBJ1-4 | TRBV7-2 | CASSLRQGGEKLFF | TGTGCCAGCAGCTTAAGGCAGGGGGGCGAAAAACTGTTTTTT
. | TRBD2 | TRBJ2-7 | TRBV9 | CASSGRGLAGHEQYF | TGTGCCAGCAGCGGGAGGGGACTAGCGGGCCACGAGCAGTACTTC
many | . | TRBJ2-1 | TRBV30 | CAWSVGNEQFF | TGTGCCTGGAGTGTAGGCAATGAGCAGTTCTTC
many | TRBD1 | TRBJ1-1 | TRBV20-1 | CSASPTGGQDEAFF | TGCAGTGCTAGTCCTACGGGCGGACAGGATGAAGCTTTCTTT
. | . | TRBJ1-5 | TRBV19 | CASTWSLDQPQHF | TGTGCCAGTACGTGGAGCCTGGATCAGCCCCAGCATTTT
. | TRBD1 | TRBJ1-1 | TRBV6-5 | CASRRDREAFF | TGTGCCAGCAGGCGGGACAGGGAAGCTTTCTTT
. | . | TRBJ1-2 | TRBV6-2/TRBV6-3 | CASRKTVYGYTF | TGTGCCAGCAGAAAAACGGTTTATGGCTACACCTTC
. | TRBD1 | TRBJ2-1 | TRBV7-2 | CASSLASSGQGANEQFF | TGTGCCAGCAGCTTAGCCTCGTCGGGACAGGGGGCCAATGAGCAGTTCTTC
. | . | TRBJ2-1 | TRBV25-1 | CASNGREKQFF | TGTGCCAGTAACGGACGGGAGAAGCAGTTCTTC
many | . | TRBJ2-7 | TRBV6-2/TRBV6-3 | CASSFRETNEQYF | TGTGCCAGCAGTTTCAGGGAGACCAACGAGCAGTACTTC
many | TRBD1 | TRBJ1-1 | TRBV15 | CATSRDRGLAFF | TGTGCCACCAGCAGAGACAGGGGGCTAGCTTTCTTT
many | TRBD2 | TRBJ2-7 | TRBV28 | CANTTSGRATYEQYF | TGTGCCAACACGACTAGCGGGAGGGCCACCTACGAGCAGTACTTC
once | . | TRBJ2-1 | TRBV20-1 | CSATTEGQYNGQFF | TGCAGTGCTACGACGGAGGGCCAATACAATGGGCAGTTCTTC
. | . | TRBJ1-1 | TRBV6-6 | CASSTRQGSGNTEAFF | TGTGCCAGCAGTACCCGGCAGGGGAGTGGAAACACTGAAGCTTTCTTT
. | . | TRBJ2-1 | TRBV20-1 | CSASGGQGSYNGQLF | TGCAGTGCCTCCGGGGGCCAGGGTTCCTACAATGGGCAGTTATTC
. | . | TRBJ2-7 | TRBV20-1 | CSANRGFNTYEQYF | TGCAGTGCTAACCGGGGATTCAATACCTACGAGCAGTACTTC
. | . | TRBJ1-2 | TRBV29-1 | CSVERTSGRGVEGYTF | TGCAGCGTTGAACGGACTAGCGGGAGGGGCGTAGAAGGCTACACCTTC
. | . | TRBJ2-5 | TRBV24-1 | CATSVGSSRGQETQYF | TGTGCCACCAGTGTTGGGTCCTCGAGGGGGCAAGAGACCCAGTACTTC
. | . | TRBJ2-5 | TRBV12-3/TRBV12-4 | CASSPSGSGGHETQYF | TGTGCCAGCAGTCCCTCGGGTAGCGGAGGCCATGAGACCCAGTACTTC
. | TRBD1 | TRBJ1-4 | TRBV7-9 | CASTPSGDRRLSEKLFF | TGTGCCAGCACCCCCTCCGGGGACAGGAGGTTGAGTGAAAAACTGTTTTTT
many | . | TRBJ1-4 | TRBV6-5 | CASSYDWKTNEKLFF | TGTGCCAGCAGTTATGACTGGAAGACTAATGAAAAACTGTTTTTT